The sequence of this T cell receptor (beta chain) was determined in a study of OX40 agonist ivuxolimab in advanced cancers. Study-wide findings and caveats: Antigen specificity of clonally expanded peripheral T cells was not established. Also present in some nonresponders was a low level of normalized T-cell clonal expansion. Circulating CD4+ and CD8+ T cells showed clonal expansion by week 6 at 0.1 to 3.0 mg/kg.

This table comes from immunoSEQ multiplex PCR, and its TCRdb copy is limited to in-frame clones, with some not included. The data hold about 53,000 clones, with roughly 83% observed a single time. As to this clone: Antigen: not known.

This TCR came from an adult with an advanced solid tumor such as melanoma, head and neck, liver or kidney cancer. The sequences come from CD4+ or CD8+ T cells sorted from blood, collected in a trial of the OX40 agonist ivuxolimab.

CDR3 nucleotides: TGTGCCAGCAGCCAGGCCGCTGGGGGGATGTCTTACAATGAGCAGTTCTTC. Protein sequence: CASSQAAGGMSYNEQFF. The chain uses TRBV11-2 and TRBJ2-1; perhaps TRBD2 as D (6 bases). This CDR3 is built from 17 residues. Trimming left V 5 bases short and J 4 bases short, with 21 bases between. Germline V CDR1 and CDR2: SGHAT, FQNNGV.